Reported below is one T cell receptor beta chain. Its antigen is as yet unknown. Terminally differentiated effector memory CD45RA+ cells were excluded by CCR7 positive selection of CD45RO-negative cells. The donors, healthy adults who were HIV-negative, had experienced no recent acute infections or vaccinations. This record belongs to a study of shared clonotypes between healthy human individuals. For the study at large: Contributing individuals were a couple of females and a few males aged 18 to 49.

Study-level findings and limits: How much donors shared clonotypes was expected to be affected by sequencing depth. Among a few donors, approximately 5% of naive CD4 clonotypes were found in common.

Produced via immunoSEQ multiplex PCR; TCRdb's table is partial and in-frame only. This sample yields some 2.1 million clones, of which about 94% are seen a single time; around 1.8% belongs to the top ten. This receptor was identified in a man between 18 and 29 years old in good health. Some clones in this sample may be carry-over from other donors' samples. Sequencing was carried out using naive CD8+ T cells from PBMCs.

Here the CDR3 DNA reads TGTGCCAGCAGCTTAGAAGGGTATCCATCGGATGAGCAGTTCTTC. Translating gives CASSLEGYPSDEQFF. The J gene is TRBJ2-1, the V gene TRBV7-9; D is undetermined. The CDR3 covers 15 residues. Trimming pared 1 base from V and 8 bases from J, leaving 15 bases between. CDR1 and CDR2 from the germline V gene are SEHNR and FQNEAQ (reference sequence).